This T cell receptor beta chain is drawn from a study of siplizumab effects on memory and regulatory T cells. V lost 6 bases and J lost 5; bases outside the gene matches: 8. Germline CDR1 and CDR2: KGHSH and LQKENI. CDR3 size: 14 residues. Notes on the study in general: The authors did not confirm suppressive function in proliferating Tregs from siplizumab cultures. Among alloreactive clones, only a minor fraction mapped to unstimulated subsets. Siplizumab gave mappable alloreactive CD4+ clones an average Treg-derived fraction of around 70%, against around 30% in controls. No naive or memory phenotype could be assigned to roughly 75-96% of proliferating clones.

In the case of this clone: Its antigen is undetermined.

Generated by immunoSEQ multiplex PCR, the TCRdb table keeps only in-frame clones and is missing some. The data contain under 150,000 clones, around 94% of them seen just once; the ten biggest clones take up 1.5% to 2%. The sequencing sample was made of non-Treg CD4+ T cells sorted from blood. The rearrangement links TRBV18 to TRBJ2-7, with TRBD1 identical over 9 bases. The TCR comes from a human donor in good health. The CDR3 DNA reads as TGTGCCAGCTCGCAAGACAGGGGGGTCCACGAGCAGTACTTC. Translation gives CASSQDRGVHEQYF.